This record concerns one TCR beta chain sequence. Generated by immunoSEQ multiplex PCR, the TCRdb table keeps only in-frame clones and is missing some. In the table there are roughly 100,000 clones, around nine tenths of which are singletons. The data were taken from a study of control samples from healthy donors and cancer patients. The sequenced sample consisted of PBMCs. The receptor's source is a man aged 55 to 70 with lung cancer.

CDR3: CASSTSKTSGPNVGSGELFF. The CDR3 DNA sequence: TGTGCCAGTAGTACGAGCAAGACTAGCGGGCCCAACGTTGGGTCCGGGGAGCTGTTTTTT. The rearrangement links TRBV19 to TRBJ2-2; TRBD2 aligns across 10 bases. Germline CDR1 reads LNHDA; CDR2 reads SQIVND (reference sequence). With V trimmed by 4 bases and J by 6 bases, 20 bases remained unmatched. The CDR3 has 20 residues.